The 7 T cell receptor beta chains listed next were all sequenced from one sample in a study of CD8+ T cells in alopecia areata. Specified treatment: oral pan-JAK inhibitor, 5-10 mg twice daily. Sequencing templates came from extracted RNA that was reverse transcribed into cDNA. TCRdb's copy holds only in-frame clones and misses some; the assay was immunoSEQ multiplex PCR. Of about 270,000 clones in the sample, 60% were seen once. The sequencing here drew on CD4+ T cells sorted from blood, taken at roughly week 52, from a patient treated with tofacitinib. All receptors come from a human donor with alopecia areata.

The V gene is TRBV20-1, the J gene TRBJ1-2; D remains unclear. The CDR3 is made up of 11 amino acids. Trimming shortened V by 6 bases and J by 6 bases, and 11 bases separated the two germline ends. Germline V gene data show CDR1 as DFQATT and CDR2 as SNEGSKA (reference sequence). CDR3 bases: TGCAGTGCCCGCAAGGGAGATGGCTACACCTTC. Amino acids: CSARKGDGYTF.

This clone was observed once. The genes are TRBV7-9 and TRBJ2-6, with 9 bases that match TRBD1. Losses at the gene ends were 3 bases for V and 2 bases for J; bases not matched to a gene: 5. The germline V gene has CDR1 SEHNR and CDR2 FQNEAQ (reference sequence). The CDR3 covers 17 residues. The CDR3 loop is CASSFPTGGPGANVLTF. The CDR3 nucleotides read TGTGCCAGCAGCTTTCCCACAGGGGGCCCTGGGGCCAACGTCCTGACTTTC.

This sequence joins TRBV6-5 and TRBJ2-5; D is ambiguous. Germline-derived CDR1 and CDR2 are MNHEY and SVGAGI. This CDR3 has 12 residues. With 1 base removed from V and 4 bases from J, the gap between germline ends came to 4 bases. CDR3 sequence reads: CASSYFGETQYF. In nucleotides, the CDR3 is TGTGCCAGCAGTTACTTTGGAGAGACCCAGTACTTC.

The J gene is TRBJ2-6, the V gene TRBV23-1, with D unresolved. Being an ORF, TRBV23-1 has a function that is uncertain. The CDR3 is made up of 12 amino acids. V lost 7 bases to trimming and J lost 0 bases, with 1 base between them. Here the CDR3 DNA reads TGCGCCAGCACCTCTGGGGCCAACGTCCTGACTTTC. It is translated as CASTSGANVLTF.

This clone has only a few counts. This chain links TRBV7-2 with TRBJ1-6; perhaps TRBD1 as D (6 bases). V dropped 1 base and J dropped 8 bases, with 15 bases sitting between them. Germline V lookup: CDR1 SGHTA, CDR2 FQGNSA. This CDR3 comprises 16 residues. CDR3 amino acids: CASSLGRDILHSPLHF. The CDR3 DNA follows: TGTGCCAGCAGCTTAGGGAGGGACATACTTCATTCACCCCTCCACTTT.

This chain uses TRBV19 with TRBJ2-6, with D hard to call. Trimming removed 5 bases from V and 2 bases from J, with 13 bases in between. The CDR3 consists of 16 residues. Germline lookup yields CDR1 LNHDA and CDR2 SQIVND (reference sequence). The CDR3 DNA follows: TGTGCCAGTAGTGGTGTTAGACCCACTGGGGCCAACGTCCTGACTTTC. It is translated as CASSGVRPTGANVLTF.

A few counts support this clone. The chain couples TRBV5-4 to TRBJ1-1; the match to TRBD1 covers 7 bases. The CDR3 runs to 14 residues. From germline, CDR1 is SGHNT and CDR2 YYREEE (reference sequence). Trimming took 4 bases from V and 1 from J; bases not matched to a gene: 4. CDR3: CASSTDRKNTEAFF. The CDR3 nucleotides are TGTGCCAGCAGCACGGACAGGAAGAACACTGAAGCTTTCTTT.